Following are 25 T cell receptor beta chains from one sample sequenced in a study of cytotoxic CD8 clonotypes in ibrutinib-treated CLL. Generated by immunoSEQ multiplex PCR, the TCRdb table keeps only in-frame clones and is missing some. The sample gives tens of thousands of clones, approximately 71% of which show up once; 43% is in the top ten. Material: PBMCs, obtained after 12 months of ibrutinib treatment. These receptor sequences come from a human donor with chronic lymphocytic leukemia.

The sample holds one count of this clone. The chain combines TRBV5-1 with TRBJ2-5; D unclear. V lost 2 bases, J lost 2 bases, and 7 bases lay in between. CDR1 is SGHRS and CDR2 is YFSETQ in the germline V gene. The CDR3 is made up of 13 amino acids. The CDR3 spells CASSFDRQETQYF. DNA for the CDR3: TGCGCCAGCAGCTTCGACCGGCAAGAGACCCAGTACTTC. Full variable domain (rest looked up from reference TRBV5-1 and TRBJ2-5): KAGVTQTPRYLIKTRGQQVTLSCSPISGHRSVSWYQQTPGQGLQFLFEYFSETQRNKGNFPGRFSGRQFSNSRSEMNVSTLELGDSALYLCASSFDRQETQYFGPGTRLLVL.

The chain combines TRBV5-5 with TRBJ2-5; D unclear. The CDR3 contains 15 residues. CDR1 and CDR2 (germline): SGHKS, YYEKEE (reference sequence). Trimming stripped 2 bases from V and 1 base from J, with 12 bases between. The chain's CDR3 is CASSFAPAFQETQYF. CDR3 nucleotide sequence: TGTGCCAGCAGCTTCGCGCCAGCCTTCCAAGAGACCCAGTACTTC.

The CDR3 sequence is CASIPTSGSSYEQYF. Here the CDR3 DNA reads TGTGCCAGCATTCCGACTAGCGGGAGCTCCTACGAGCAGTACTTC. This chain links TRBV2 with TRBJ2-7; 12 positions agree with TRBD2. CDR1 and CDR2 from the germline V gene are SNHLY and FYNNEI. Germline trimming cut 7 bases from V and 0 bases from J; bases unmatched to any gene: 4. The CDR3 length is 15 residues.

The CDR3 coding sequence is TGTGCCAGCAGTACCAACAGGGGAAGCAATCAGCCCCAGCATTTT. Its protein is CASSTNRGSNQPQHF. The rearrangement links TRBV27 to TRBJ1-5, with 7 bases aligning to TRBD1. V lost 5 bases to trimming and J lost 1 base; unmatched junction nucleotides: 5. This CDR3 has 15 residues. In germline, CDR1 is MNHEY, CDR2 SMNVEV (reference sequence).

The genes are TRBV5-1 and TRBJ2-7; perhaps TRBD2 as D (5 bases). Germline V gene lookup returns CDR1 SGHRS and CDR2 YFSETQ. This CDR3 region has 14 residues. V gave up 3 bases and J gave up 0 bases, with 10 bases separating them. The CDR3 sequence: CASSSRRDSYEQYF. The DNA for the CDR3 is TGCGCCAGCAGCTCCCGACGGGACTCCTACGAGCAGTACTTC.

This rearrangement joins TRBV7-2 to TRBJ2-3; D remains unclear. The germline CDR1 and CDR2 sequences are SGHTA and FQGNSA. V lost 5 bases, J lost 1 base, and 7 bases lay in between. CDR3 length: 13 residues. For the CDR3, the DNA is TGTGCCAGCAGCGGATTCCGCACAGATACGCAGTATTTT. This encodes CASSGFRTDTQYF. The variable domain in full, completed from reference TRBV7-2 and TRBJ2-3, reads GAGVSQSPSNKVTEKGKDVELRCDPISGHTALYWYRQSLGQGLEFLIYFQGNSAPDKSGLPSDRFSAERTGGSVSTLTIQRTQQEDSAVYLCASSGFRTDTQYFGPGTRLTVL.

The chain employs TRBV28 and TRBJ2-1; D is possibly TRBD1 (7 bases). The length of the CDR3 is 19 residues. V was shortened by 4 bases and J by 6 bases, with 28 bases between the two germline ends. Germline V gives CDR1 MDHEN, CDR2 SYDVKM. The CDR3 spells CASSSTNGQAGRYINEQFF. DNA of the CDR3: TGTGCCAGCAGTTCAACCAATGGACAGGCTGGGAGGTATATCAATGAGCAGTTCTTC.

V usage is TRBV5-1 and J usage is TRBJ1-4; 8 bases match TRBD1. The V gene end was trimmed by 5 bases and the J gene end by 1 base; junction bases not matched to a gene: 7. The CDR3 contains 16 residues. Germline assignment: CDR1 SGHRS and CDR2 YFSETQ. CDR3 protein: CASSNTGGQTNEKLFF. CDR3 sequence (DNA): TGCGCCAGCAGTAACACAGGGGGGCAAACTAATGAAAAACTGTTTTTT.

This CDR3 reads CASSSPGMNTEAFF. The CDR3, as DNA: TGTGCCAGCAGTTCGCCCGGGATGAACACTGAAGCTTTCTTT. This chain connects TRBV28 to TRBJ1-1; D not certain. The CDR3 has 14 residues. The V gene's germline CDR1 is MDHEN and CDR2 SYDVKM. V was shortened by 4 bases and J by 0 bases, with 9 bases between the two germline ends.

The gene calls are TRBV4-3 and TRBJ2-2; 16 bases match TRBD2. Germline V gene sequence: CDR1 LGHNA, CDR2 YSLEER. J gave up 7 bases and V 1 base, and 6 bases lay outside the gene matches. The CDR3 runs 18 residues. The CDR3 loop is CASSQAPGLAGGVGELFF. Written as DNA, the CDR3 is TGCGCCAGCAGCCAAGCCCCGGGACTAGCGGGAGGGGTCGGGGAGCTGTTTTTT.

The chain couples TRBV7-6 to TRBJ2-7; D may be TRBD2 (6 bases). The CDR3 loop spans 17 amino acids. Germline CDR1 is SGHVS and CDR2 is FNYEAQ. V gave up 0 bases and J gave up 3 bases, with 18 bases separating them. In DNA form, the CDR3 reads TGTGCCAGCAGCTTAGCTCCCATTAGTCAGGGAGGCTACGAGCAGTACTTC. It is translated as CASSLAPISQGGYEQYF.

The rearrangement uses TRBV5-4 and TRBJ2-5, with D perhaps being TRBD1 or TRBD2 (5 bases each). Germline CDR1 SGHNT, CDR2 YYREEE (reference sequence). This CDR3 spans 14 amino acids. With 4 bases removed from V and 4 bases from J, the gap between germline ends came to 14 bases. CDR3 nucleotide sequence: TGTGCCAGCAGCGTTCGACCTGGGACAGAGACCCAGTACTTC. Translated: CASSVRPGTETQYF. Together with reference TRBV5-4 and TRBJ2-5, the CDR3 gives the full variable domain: ETGVTQSPTHLIKTRGQQVTLRCSSQSGHNTVSWYQQALGQGPQFIFQYYREEENGRGNFPPRFSGLQFPNYSSELNVNALELDDSALYLCASSVRPGTETQYFGPGTRLLVL.

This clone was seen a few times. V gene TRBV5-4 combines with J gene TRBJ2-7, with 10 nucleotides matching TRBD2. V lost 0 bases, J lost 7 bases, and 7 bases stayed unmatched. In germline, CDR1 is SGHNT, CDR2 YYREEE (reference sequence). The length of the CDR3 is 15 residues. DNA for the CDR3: TGTGCCAGCAGCTTGGGGGCTAGCGGGGGTTTAGAGCAGTACTTC. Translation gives CASSLGASGGLEQYF.

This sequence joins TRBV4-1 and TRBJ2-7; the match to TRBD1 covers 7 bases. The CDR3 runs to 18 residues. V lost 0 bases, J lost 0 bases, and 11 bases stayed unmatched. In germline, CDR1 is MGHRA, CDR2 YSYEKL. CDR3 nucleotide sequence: TGCGCCAGCAGCCAAGATAGGCAGGGGGAGACCCTCTCCTACGAGCAGTACTTC. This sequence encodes CASSQDRQGETLSYEQYF.

The chain's CDR3 is CASANRGGMNTEAFF. The CDR3 DNA is TGTGCCAGCGCTAACAGGGGTGGGATGAACACTGAAGCTTTCTTT. This chain connects TRBV18 to TRBJ1-1; 7 positions agree with TRBD1. Unmatched junction bases numbered 9, after V lost 8 bases and J lost 0 bases. The CDR3 loop spans 15 amino acids. Germline CDR1 reads KGHSH; CDR2 reads LQKENI.

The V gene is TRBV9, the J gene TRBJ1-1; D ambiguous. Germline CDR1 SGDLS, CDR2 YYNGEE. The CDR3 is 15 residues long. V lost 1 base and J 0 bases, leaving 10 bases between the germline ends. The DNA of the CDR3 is TGTGCCAGCAGCGTACGAGAAGGTTTGAACACTGAAGCTTTCTTT. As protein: CASSVREGLNTEAFF.

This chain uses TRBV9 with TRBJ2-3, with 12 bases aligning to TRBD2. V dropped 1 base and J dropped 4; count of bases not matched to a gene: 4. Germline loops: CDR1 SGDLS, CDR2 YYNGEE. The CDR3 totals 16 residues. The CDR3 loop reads CASSVLAGGPPDTQYF. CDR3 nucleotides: TGTGCCAGCAGCGTACTAGCGGGAGGGCCCCCAGATACGCAGTATTTT.

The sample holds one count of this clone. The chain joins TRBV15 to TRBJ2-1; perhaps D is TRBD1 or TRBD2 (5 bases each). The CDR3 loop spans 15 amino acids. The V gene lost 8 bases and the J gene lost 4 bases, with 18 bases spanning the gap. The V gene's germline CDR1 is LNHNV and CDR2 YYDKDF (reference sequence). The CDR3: CATSAGRDPYNEQFF. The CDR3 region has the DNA TGTGCCACCTCCGCCGGCAGGGACCCATACAATGAGCAGTTCTTC.

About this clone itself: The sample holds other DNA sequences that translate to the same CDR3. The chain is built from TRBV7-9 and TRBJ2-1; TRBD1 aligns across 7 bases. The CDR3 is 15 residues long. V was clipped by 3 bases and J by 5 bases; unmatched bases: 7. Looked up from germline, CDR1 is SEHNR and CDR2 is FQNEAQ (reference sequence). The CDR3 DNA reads TGTGCCAGCAGCTTGGGTGACAGGGATAACAATGAGCAGTTCTTC. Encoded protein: CASSLGDRDNNEQFF.

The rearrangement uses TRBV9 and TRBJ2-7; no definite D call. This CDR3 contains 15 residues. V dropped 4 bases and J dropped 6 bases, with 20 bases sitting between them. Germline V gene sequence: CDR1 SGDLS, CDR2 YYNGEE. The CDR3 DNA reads TGTGCCAGCAGCCCGACCCCCCCTGGGATTGGCGAGCAGTACTTC. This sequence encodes CASSPTPPGIGEQYF.

CDR3: CASSPRTGVGNTIYF. The CDR3 DNA is TGTGCCAGCAGCCCCCGGACAGGGGTTGGAAACACCATATATTTT. The chain couples TRBV5-4 to TRBJ1-3; 9 bases are a match to TRBD1. V trimming: 4 bases; J trimming: 3 bases; junction bases outside the gene matches: 5. This CDR3 spans 15 amino acids. The germline CDR1 and CDR2 sequences are SGHNT and YYREEE (reference sequence).

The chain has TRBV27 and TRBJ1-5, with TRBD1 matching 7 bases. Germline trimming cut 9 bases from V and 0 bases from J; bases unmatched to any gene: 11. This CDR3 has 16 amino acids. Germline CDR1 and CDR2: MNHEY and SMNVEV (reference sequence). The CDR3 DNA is TGTGCCAGACCGGGACAGAAGTTCAATAGCAATCAGCCCCAGCATTTT. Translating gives CARPGQKFNSNQPQHF.

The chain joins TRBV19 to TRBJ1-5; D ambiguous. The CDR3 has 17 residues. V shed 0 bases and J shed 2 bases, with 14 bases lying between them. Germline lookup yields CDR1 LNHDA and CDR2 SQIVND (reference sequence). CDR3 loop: CASSIDQGLGGNQPQHF. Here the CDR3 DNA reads TGTGCCAGTAGTATAGATCAAGGCCTCGGCGGCAATCAGCCCCAGCATTTT.

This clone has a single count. The chain's CDR3 is CASSPGNGRYNEQFF. The CDR3 region has the DNA TGCGCCAGCAGCCCGGGCAACGGCCGCTACAATGAGCAGTTCTTC. The chain carries TRBV5-1 and TRBJ2-1; D gene uncertain. From germline, CDR1 is SGHRS and CDR2 YFSETQ. The CDR3 loop spans 15 amino acids. V was shortened by 4 bases and J by 3 bases, with 14 bases between the two germline ends.

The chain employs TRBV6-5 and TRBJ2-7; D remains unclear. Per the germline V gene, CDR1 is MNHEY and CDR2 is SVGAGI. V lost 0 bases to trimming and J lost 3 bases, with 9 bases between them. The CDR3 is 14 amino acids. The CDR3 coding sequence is TGTGCCAGCAGTTACTCGAACAGAGACTACGAGCAGTACTTC. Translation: CASSYSNRDYEQYF.